This T cell receptor beta chain was captured by sequencing in a study of graft-versus-host responses after intestinal transplantation. Across the study: As for transplant type, recipients had multivisceral, liver-intestinal, or isolated intestinal grafts. Study-wide findings and caveats: In patients with graft-donor T cell macrochimerism, allograft graft-versus-host to host-versus-graft clonal ratios were high. GvH clonotypes were identified within recipient marrow, with a subset emerging first in ileum or blood. After transplant, early declines in HvG clones were associated with peak levels of circulating GvH clones.

Produced via immunoSEQ multiplex PCR; TCRdb's table is partial and in-frame only. The table lists around 2,000 clones, approximately 87% of them singletons. Comment on this clone: Its antigen is not known.

Trimming stripped 0 bases from V and 8 bases from J, with 13 bases between. The germline CDR1 and CDR2 sequences are LNHNV and YYDKDF (reference sequence). The CDR3 sequence is 15 residues long. Lamina propria and intraepithelial lymphocytes were released by processing graft tissue. The sample here was ileum tissue, taken nearly 70 days after transplant. This clonotype was sampled from a human patient who received an intestinal transplant, so some T cells may come from the graft donor. The chain employs TRBV15 and TRBJ1-4; D gene uncertain. The CDR3 protein is CATSREPDSLEKLFF. CDR3 sequence (DNA): TGTGCCACCAGCAGAGAACCGGACTCCCTGGAAAAACTGTTTTTT.